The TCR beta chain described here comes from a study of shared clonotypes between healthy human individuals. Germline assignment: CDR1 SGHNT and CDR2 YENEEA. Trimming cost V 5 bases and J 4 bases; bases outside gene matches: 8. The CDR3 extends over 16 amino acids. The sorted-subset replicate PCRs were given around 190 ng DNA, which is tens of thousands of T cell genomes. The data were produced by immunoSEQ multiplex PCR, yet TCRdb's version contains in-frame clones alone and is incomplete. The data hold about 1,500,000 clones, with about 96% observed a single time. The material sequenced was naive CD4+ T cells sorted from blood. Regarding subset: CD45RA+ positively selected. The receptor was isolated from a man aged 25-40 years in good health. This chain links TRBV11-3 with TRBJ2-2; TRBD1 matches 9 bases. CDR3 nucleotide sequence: TGTGCCAGCAGCCTCGGGACAGGGAAAGGCACCGGGGAGCTGTTTTTT. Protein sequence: CASSLGTGKGTGELFF.